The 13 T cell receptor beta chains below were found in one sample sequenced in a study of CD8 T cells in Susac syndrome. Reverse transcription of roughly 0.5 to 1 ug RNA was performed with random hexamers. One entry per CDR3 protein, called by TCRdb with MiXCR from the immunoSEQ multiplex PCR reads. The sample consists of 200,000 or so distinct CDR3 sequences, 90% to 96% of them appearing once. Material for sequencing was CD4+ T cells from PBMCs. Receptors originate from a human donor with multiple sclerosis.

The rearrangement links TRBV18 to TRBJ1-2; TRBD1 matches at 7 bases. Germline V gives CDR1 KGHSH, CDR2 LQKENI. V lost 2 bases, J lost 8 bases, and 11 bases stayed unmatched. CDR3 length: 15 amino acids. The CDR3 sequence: CASSPSGTVKSGYTF. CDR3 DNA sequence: TGTGCCAGCTCACCATCCGGGACAGTAAAGAGCGGCTACACCTTC. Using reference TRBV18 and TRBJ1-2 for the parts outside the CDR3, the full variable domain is NAGVMQNPRHLVRRRGQEARLRCSPMKGHSHVYWYRQLPEEGLKFMVYLQKENIIDESGMPKERFSAEFPKEGPSILRIQQVVRGDSAAYFCASSPSGTVKSGYTFGSGTRLTVV.

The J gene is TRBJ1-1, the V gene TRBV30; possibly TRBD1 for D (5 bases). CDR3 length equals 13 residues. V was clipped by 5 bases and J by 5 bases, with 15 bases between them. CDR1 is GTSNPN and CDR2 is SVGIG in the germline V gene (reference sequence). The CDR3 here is CAWSGGRWTEAFF. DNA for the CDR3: TGTGCCTGGTCGGGGGGGAGATGGACTGAAGCTTTCTTT.

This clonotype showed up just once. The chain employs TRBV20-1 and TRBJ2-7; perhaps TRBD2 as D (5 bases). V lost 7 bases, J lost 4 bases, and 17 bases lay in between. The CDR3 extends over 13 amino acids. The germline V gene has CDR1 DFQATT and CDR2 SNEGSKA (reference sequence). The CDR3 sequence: CSVAGGSGYEQYF. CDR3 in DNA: TGCAGTGTGGCTGGAGGATCGGGGTACGAGCAGTACTTC.

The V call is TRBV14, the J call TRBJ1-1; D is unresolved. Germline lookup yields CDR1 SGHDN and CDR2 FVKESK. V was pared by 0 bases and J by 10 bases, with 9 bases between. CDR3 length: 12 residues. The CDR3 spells CASSQDWSGAFF. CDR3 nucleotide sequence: TGTGCCAGCAGCCAAGATTGGAGCGGAGCTTTCTTT.

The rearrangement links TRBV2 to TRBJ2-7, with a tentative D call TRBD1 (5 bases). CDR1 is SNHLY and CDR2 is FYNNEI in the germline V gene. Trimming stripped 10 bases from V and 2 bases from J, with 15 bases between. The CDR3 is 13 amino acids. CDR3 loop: CANSDKSPYEQYF. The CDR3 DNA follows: TGTGCCAATTCGGACAAGAGCCCCTACGAGCAGTACTTC.

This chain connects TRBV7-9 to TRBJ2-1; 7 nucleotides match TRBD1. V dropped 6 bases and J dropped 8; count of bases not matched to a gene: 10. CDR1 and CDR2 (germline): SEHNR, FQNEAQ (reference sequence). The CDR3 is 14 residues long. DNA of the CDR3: TGTGCCAGCAGGCCGGGACAGCTGTTGGATGAGCAGTTCTTC. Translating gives CASRPGQLLDEQFF.

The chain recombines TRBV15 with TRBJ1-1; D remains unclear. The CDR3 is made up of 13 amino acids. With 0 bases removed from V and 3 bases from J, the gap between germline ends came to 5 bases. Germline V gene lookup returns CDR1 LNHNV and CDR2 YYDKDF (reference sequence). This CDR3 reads CATSRDRDTEAFF. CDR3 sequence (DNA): TGTGCCACCAGCAGAGATCGGGACACTGAAGCTTTCTTT.

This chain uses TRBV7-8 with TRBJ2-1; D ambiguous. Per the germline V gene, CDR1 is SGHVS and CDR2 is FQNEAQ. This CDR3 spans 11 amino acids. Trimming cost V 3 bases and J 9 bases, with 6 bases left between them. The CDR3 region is CASSFSSEQFF. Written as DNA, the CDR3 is TGTGCCAGCAGCTTCTCAAGTGAGCAGTTCTTC.

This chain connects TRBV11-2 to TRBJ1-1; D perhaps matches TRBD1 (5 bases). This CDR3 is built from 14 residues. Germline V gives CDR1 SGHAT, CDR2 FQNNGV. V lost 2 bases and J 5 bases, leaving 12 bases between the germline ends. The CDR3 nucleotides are TGTGCCAGCAGCTTATTAGTTGGGGGGACTGAAGCTTTCTTT. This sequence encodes CASSLLVGGTEAFF.

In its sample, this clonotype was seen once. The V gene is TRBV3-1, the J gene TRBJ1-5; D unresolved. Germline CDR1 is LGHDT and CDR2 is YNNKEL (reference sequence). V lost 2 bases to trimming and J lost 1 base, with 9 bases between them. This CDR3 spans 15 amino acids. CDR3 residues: CASSQTPSSNQPQHF. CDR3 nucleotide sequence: TGTGCCAGCAGCCAAACACCGTCGAGCAATCAGCCCCAGCATTTT.

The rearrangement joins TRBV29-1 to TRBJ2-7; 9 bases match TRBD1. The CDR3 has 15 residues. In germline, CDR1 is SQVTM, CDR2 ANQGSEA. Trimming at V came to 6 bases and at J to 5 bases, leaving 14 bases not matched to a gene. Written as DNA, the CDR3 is TGCAGCGTAGGAGGACAGGGGTTTTTTCGGAACGAGCAGTACTTC. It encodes CSVGGQGFFRNEQYF.

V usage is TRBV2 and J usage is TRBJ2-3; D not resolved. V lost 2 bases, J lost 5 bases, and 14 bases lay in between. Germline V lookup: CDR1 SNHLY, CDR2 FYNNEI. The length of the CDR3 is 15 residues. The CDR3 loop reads CASSEPNGQLDTQYF. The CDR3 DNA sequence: TGTGCCAGCAGTGAACCCAATGGGCAGCTAGATACGCAGTATTTT.

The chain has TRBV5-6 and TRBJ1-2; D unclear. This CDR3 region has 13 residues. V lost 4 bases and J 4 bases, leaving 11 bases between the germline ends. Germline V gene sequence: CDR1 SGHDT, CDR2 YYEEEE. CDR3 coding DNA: TGTGCCAGCAGCCCCCTAGGGTTCTATGGCTACACCTTC. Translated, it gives CASSPLGFYGYTF.